This is a list of T cell receptor beta chains from one sample in a study of T-cell memory formation after mild COVID-19. TCRdb reprocessed the 5' RACE reads with MiXCR, giving one entry per CDR3 protein. The repertoire has a few hundred thousand distinct CDR3 sequences, around 10% of them found once; the top ten carry roughly 21%. Sequencing input: PBMCs or a T cell subset sorted from them (not recorded which). All receptors come from a man younger than 35 who had mild COVID-19 (a few samples of this study predate the infection). Cell type and time point are not known. CDR3s include the opening cysteine and the closing phenylalanine or tryptophan. Fields, in order: D gene, V gene, J gene, clone size, CDR3 protein, CDR3 DNA. D genes are given only for firm matches. Rows may omit the clone size; those that give it use once, few, many or a size class.

TRBD2	TRBV4-2	TRBJ2-1	-	CASSQDRTSGNEQFF	TGTGCCAGCAGCCAAGATCGGACTAGCGGGAATGAGCAGTTCTTC
-	TRBV20-1	TRBJ1-1	few	CSARDQGRGTEAFF	TGCAGTGCTAGAGATCAGGGGAGGGGCACTGAAGCTTTCTTT
-	TRBV5-1	TRBJ1-6	few	CASSWGRERNSPLHF	TGCGCCAGCAGCTGGGGGAGGGAGAGAAATTCACCCCTCCACTTT
TRBD1	TRBV6-2/TRBV6-3	TRBJ1-1	-	CASSTTGGTEAFF	TGTGCCAGCAGTACAACAGGGGGCACTGAAGCTTTCTTT
-	TRBV18	TRBJ2-5	-	CASSPSSPTETQYF	TGTGCCAGCTCACCCTCCTCTCCAACAGAGACCCAGTACTTC
-	TRBV7-7	TRBJ2-5	few	CASSLGGAPLQETQYF	TGTGCCAGCAGCTTAGGAGGGGCCCCTCTCCAAGAGACCCAGTACTTC
-	TRBV6-1	TRBJ1-6	many	CASSETGGSPLHF	TGTGCCAGCAGTGAAACGGGTGGTTCACCCCTCCACTTT
-	TRBV7-9	TRBJ2-7	-	CASSPRTDYEQYF	TGTGCCAGCAGCCCCAGGACAGATTACGAGCAGTACTTC
-	TRBV10-3	TRBJ1-2	-	CTISAVRGYGYTF	TGTACCATCAGTGCGGTCCGGGGGTATGGCTACACCTTC
TRBD1	TRBV6-2/TRBV6-3	TRBJ2-7	few	CASRDGTGYYEQYF	TGTGCCAGCAGGGATGGGACAGGATACTACGAGCAGTACTTC
-	TRBV5-6	TRBJ2-1	-	CASRTGPGNEQFF	TGTGCCAGCAGAACCGGGCCTGGGAATGAGCAGTTCTTC
TRBD2	TRBV9	TRBJ2-1	few	CASSIPGLAGGEQFF	TGTGCCAGCAGCATCCCGGGACTAGCGGGGGGGGAGCAGTTCTTC
TRBD2	TRBV4-3	TRBJ2-3	few	CASSFNCSGGPTDTQYF	TGCGCCAGCAGCTTTAACTGTAGCGGGGGCCCCACAGATACGCAGTATTTT
-	TRBV7-3	TRBJ2-3	many	CASSLSPRDTQYF	TGTGCCAGCAGCTTAAGCCCCAGAGATACGCAGTATTTT
TRBD1	TRBV7-9	TRBJ1-1	-	CASSVNDRVEVNTEAFF	TGTGCCAGCAGTGTTAATGACAGGGTCGAGGTGAACACTGAAGCTTTCTTT
-	TRBV6-6	TRBJ2-5	many	CASSFAAGSGETQYF	TGTGCCAGCAGTTTCGCGGCGGGGAGCGGAGAGACCCAGTACTTC
-	TRBV5-1	TRBJ2-1	many	CASSPGSMNNEQFF	TGCGCCAGCAGCCCCGGCTCAATGAACAATGAGCAGTTCTTC
TRBD2	TRBV7-9	TRBJ2-3	-	CASSLAGLAGGADTQYF	TGTGCCAGCAGCTTAGCTGGACTAGCGGGGGGTGCAGATACGCAGTATTTT
TRBD2	TRBV7-2	TRBJ2-1	few	CASSYTSGGTYNEQFF	TGTGCCAGCAGCTATACTAGCGGGGGAACCTACAATGAGCAGTTCTTC
TRBD2	TRBV7-2	TRBJ2-1	few	CASKDTSGISYNEQFF	TGTGCCAGCAAGGATACTAGCGGCATCTCCTACAATGAGCAGTTCTTC
-	TRBV11-2	TRBJ2-1	many	CASSLGRSGARSEQFF	TGTGCCAGCAGCTTAGGGAGATCGGGGGCGCGGAGTGAGCAGTTCTTC
-	TRBV29-1	TRBJ2-2	-	CSVSQGLFGAGELFF	TGCAGCGTTTCCCAGGGGCTCTTCGGTGCCGGGGAGCTGTTTTTT
TRBD2	TRBV11-2	TRBJ2-3	-	CASSFAGGTTDTQYF	TGTGCCAGCAGCTTTGCGGGGGGTACCACAGATACGCAGTATTTT
-	TRBV18	TRBJ1-2	few	CASSPQGGSGYTF	TGTGCCAGCTCACCACAGGGTGGGTCTGGCTACACCTTC
TRBD1	TRBV5-4	TRBJ1-5	few	CASSITGGEEPQHF	TGTGCCAGCAGCATCACAGGGGGCGAGGAGCCCCAGCATTTT
TRBD1	TRBV20-1	TRBJ1-4	many	CSASTFKSGGSREKLFF	TGCAGTGCTAGTACCTTTAAGTCAGGGGGATCCCGTGAAAAACTGTTTTTT
-	TRBV11-1	TRBJ1-1	-	CASSLQQEAFF	TGTGCCAGCAGCCTCCAGCAGGAAGCTTTCTTT
TRBD1	TRBV6-5	TRBJ1-4	few	CASSPRQGWKLFF	TGTGCCAGCAGTCCCCGACAGGGTTGGAAACTGTTTTTT
TRBD2	TRBV20-1	TRBJ2-3	-	CSAMGLSRTDTQYF	TGCAGTGCTATGGGACTATCTCGCACAGATACGCAGTATTTT
-	TRBV19	TRBJ2-7	-	CASSIARGGQFGYEQYF	TGTGCCAGTAGTATAGCTCGGGGCGGCCAATTTGGCTACGAGCAGTACTTC
-	TRBV4-3	TRBJ1-1	few	CASRLEDNSHTEAFF	TGCGCCAGCAGACTTGAGGACAACTCCCACACTGAAGCTTTCTTT
-	TRBV11-2	TRBJ1-1	few	CASSLQVGEAFF	TGTGCCAGCAGCTTGCAAGTTGGTGAAGCTTTCTTT
-	TRBV5-1	TRBJ1-1	-	CASSPDGTEAFF	TGCGCCAGCAGTCCCGACGGTACTGAAGCTTTCTTT
-	TRBV4-3	TRBJ2-6	few	CASSQDLGSAGANVLTF	TGCGCCAGCAGCCAAGATCTAGGTTCTGCTGGGGCCAACGTCCTGACTTTC
TRBD2	TRBV7-8	TRBJ2-7	-	CASSVGGALEQYF	TGTGCCAGCAGCGTCGGGGGGGCCCTCGAGCAGTACTTC
-	TRBV14	TRBJ2-5	-	CASSQDWVKREQETQYF	TGTGCCAGCAGCCAAGACTGGGTCAAGCGCGAGCAAGAGACCCAGTACTTC
-	TRBV10-3	TRBJ2-1	few	CAISEVGDEQFF	TGTGCCATCAGTGAAGTGGGGGATGAGCAGTTCTTC
-	TRBV18	TRBJ2-2	-	CASSTPAGNTGELFF	TGTGCCAGCTCAACACCGGCAGGGAACACCGGGGAGCTGTTTTTT
TRBD2	TRBV7-9	TRBJ2-3	-	CASSLVGGGTDRTDTQYF	TGTGCCAGCAGCTTAGTGGGCGGGGGGACCGATCGCACAGATACGCAGTATTTT
-	TRBV6-5	TRBJ2-6	-	CASSGTPHSGANVLTF	TGTGCCAGCAGCGGGACACCCCACTCTGGGGCCAACGTCCTGACTTTC
TRBD1	TRBV9	TRBJ2-7	few	CASSVAPDRVDEQYF	TGTGCCAGCAGCGTAGCCCCGGACAGGGTCGACGAGCAGTACTTC
-	TRBV12-3/TRBV12-4	TRBJ1-3	-	CASSLRRNTIYF	TGTGCCAGCAGTTTAAGGCGAAACACCATATATTTT
TRBD1	TRBV30	TRBJ1-1	few	CACKTGPNTEAFF	TGTGCCTGCAAGACAGGGCCGAACACTGAAGCTTTCTTT